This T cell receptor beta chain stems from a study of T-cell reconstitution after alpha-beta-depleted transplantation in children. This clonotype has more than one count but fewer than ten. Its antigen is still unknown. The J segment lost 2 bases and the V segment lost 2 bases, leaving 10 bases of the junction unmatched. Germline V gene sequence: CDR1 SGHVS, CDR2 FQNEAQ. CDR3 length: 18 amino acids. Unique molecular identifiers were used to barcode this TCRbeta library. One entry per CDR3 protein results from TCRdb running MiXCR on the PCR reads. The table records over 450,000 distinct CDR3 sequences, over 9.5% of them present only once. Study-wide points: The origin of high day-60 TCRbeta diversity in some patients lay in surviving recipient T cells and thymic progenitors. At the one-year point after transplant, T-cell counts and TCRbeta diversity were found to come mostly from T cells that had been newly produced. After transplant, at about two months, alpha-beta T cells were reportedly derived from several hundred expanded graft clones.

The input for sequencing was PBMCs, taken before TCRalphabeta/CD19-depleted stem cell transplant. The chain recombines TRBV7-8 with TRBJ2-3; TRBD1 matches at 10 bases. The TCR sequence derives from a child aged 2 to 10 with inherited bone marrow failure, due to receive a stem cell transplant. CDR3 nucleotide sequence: TGTGCCAGCAGCTTACCCCCTGACAGGGGGCTAACCACAGATACGCAGTATTTT. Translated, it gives CASSLPPDRGLTTDTQYF.